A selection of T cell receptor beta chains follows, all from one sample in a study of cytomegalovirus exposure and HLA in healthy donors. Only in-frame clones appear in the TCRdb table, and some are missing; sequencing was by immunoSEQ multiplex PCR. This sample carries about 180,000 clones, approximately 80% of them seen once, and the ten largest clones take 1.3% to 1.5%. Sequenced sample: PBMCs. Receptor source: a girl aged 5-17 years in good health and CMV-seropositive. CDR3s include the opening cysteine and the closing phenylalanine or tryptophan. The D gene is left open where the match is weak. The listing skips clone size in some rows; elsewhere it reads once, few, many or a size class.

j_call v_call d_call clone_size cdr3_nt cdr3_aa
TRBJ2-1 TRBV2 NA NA TGTGCCAGCAGTGAACAGGGTCATGAGCAGTTCTTC CASSEQGHEQFF
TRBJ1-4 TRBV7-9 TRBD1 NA TGTGCCAGCAGCTTAGCTGGGACAGATGAAAAACTGTTTTTT CASSLAGTDEKLFF
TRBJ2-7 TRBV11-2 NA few TGTGCCAGCAGCGCGCAGACTAGTACGGCCTACGAGCAGTACTTC CASSAQTSTAYEQYF
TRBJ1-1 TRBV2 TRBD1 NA TGTGCCAGCTTGGACAGGGCCAGTCTTTCTGAAGCTTTCTTT CASLDRASLSEAFF
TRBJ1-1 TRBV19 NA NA TGTGCCAGTAGTTCATCAGGGAACACTGAAGCTTTCTTT CASSSSGNTEAFF
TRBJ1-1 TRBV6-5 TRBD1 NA TGTGCCAGCAGTACCGGGGACAGCCTTAAGACTGAAGCTTTCTTT CASSTGDSLKTEAFF
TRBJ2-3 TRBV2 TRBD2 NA TGTGCCAGCAGTCGACTAGCCGGACTGGATACGCAGTATTTT CASSRLAGLDTQYF
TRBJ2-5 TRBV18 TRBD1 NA TGTGCCAGCTCGCCGAGTATCGGACAGGGACTCGGGGAGACCCAGTACTTC CASSPSIGQGLGETQYF
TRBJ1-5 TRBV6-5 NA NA TGTGCCAGCAGTTACTCATCGCCAGGGGAGGGTCAGCCCCAGCATTTT CASSYSSPGEGQPQHF
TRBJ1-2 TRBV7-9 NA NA TGTGCCAGCAGCTTAGATCTTGGCTTCAGGGGCTACACCTTC CASSLDLGFRGYTF
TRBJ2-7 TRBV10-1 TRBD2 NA TGCGCCAGCAGTGAATACGTGGTTCGGGGGGCCTACGAGCAGTACTTC CASSEYVVRGAYEQYF
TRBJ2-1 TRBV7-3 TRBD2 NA TGTGCCAGCAGTGCCTATTTAGCGGGCTCCTACAATGAGCAGTTCTTC CASSAYLAGSYNEQFF
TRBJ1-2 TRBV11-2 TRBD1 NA TGTGCCAGCAGCTTAGTATCCCGGGACAGGGAAGGCTACACCTTC CASSLVSRDREGYTF
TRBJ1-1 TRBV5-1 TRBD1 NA TGCGCCAGCAGCCTCGGACAGGGATGGAACACTGAAGCTTTCTTT CASSLGQGWNTEAFF
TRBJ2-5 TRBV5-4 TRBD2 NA TGTGCCAGCAGCTCGCCTAGCGGGACAGAAGAGACCCAGTACTTC CASSSPSGTEETQYF
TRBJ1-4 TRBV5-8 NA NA TGTGCCAGCAGCTGGAGTCCTAATGAAAAACTGTTTTTT CASSWSPNEKLFF
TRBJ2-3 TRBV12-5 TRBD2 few TGTGCTAGTGGTATGATTCTGCGGGAGGAGGGCACAGATACGCAGTATTTT CASGMILREEGTDTQYF
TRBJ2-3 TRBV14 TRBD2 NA TGTGCCAGCAGCCAAGATCGGCGGGGGACAGATACGCAGTATTTT CASSQDRRGTDTQYF
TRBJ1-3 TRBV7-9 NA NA TGTGCCAGCAGCTTAATTGAGAACACCATATATTTT CASSLIENTIYF
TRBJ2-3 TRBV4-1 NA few TGCGCCAGCAGCCAAGGATGGGGGACTGACAGCACAGATACGCAGTATTTT CASSQGWGTDSTDTQYF
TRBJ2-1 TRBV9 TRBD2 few TGTGCCAGCTCATCTTGGGGGGGAGGGCTCAATGAGCAGTTCTTC CASSSWGGGLNEQFF
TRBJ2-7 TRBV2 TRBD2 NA TGTGCCAGCATAAAGGCGGGAGAAAGGTACGAGCAGTACTTC CASIKAGERYEQYF
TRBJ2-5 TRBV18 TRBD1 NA TGTGCCAGCTCACCTCAGGCTTCGGCGCGACAGGGCCTTCAAGAGACCCAGTACTTC CASSPQASARQGLQETQYF
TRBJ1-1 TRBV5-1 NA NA TGCGCCAGCAGCTTGGGAAGGGAGGGGACTGAAGCTTTCTTT CASSLGREGTEAFF
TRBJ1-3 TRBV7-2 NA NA TGTGCCAGCAGCCTCGACAGGGGAAACACCATATATTTT CASSLDRGNTIYF
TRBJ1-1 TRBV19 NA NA TGTGCCAGTAGTCACCCGGGGGGGAACACTGAAGCTTTCTTT CASSHPGGNTEAFF
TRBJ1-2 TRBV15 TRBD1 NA TGTGCCACCAGCAGACTAGGACAGGGGGACTATGGCTACACCTTC CATSRLGQGDYGYTF
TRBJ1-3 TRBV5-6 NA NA TGTGCCAGCAGCTTGCAGGTCAACTCTGGAAACACCATATATTTT CASSLQVNSGNTIYF
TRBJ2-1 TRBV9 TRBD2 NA TGTGCCAGCAGCCCCCTAGCGGGAGAAAGAAGTGAGCAGTTCTTC CASSPLAGERSEQFF
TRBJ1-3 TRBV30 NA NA TGTGCCTCGAGCAGCCAGGTGAACACCATATATTTT CASSSQVNTIYF
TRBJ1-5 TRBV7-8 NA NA TGTGCCAGCAGCTTAGAGGGGGAGATCGGCAATCAGCCCCAGCATTTT CASSLEGEIGNQPQHF
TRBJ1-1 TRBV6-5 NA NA TGTGCCAGCAGTAGGGGCACCCAGAACACTGAAGCTTTCTTT CASSRGTQNTEAFF
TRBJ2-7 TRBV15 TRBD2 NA TGTGCCACCAGCAAGGCGGGACTAGCGGGGCCCTACGAGCAGTACTTC CATSKAGLAGPYEQYF
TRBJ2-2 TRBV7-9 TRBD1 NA TGTGCCAGCAGCCCGTGGGACAGGGTGAACACCGGGGAGCTGTTTTTT CASSPWDRVNTGELFF